This TCR beta chain was recorded in a study of blood T cell repertoires in COVID-19. The protocol was immunoSEQ multiplex PCR, while the TCRdb copy is restricted to in-frame clones and leaves out a portion. The sample includes 150,000 to 200,000 clones, roughly 93% of them seen just once. This TCR derives from a man between 18 and 35 years old with acute or convalescent COVID-19. The specimen sequenced was peripheral blood.

The CDR3 nucleotides read TGTTCCCTCCCCCACAGGGGCCGTACTGAAGCTTTCTTT. Its protein product is CSLPHRGRTEAFF. The chain has TRBV24-1 and TRBJ1-1, with 7 nucleotides matching TRBD1. The CDR3 is 13 amino acids. The germline V gene has CDR1 KGHDR and CDR2 SFDVKD.